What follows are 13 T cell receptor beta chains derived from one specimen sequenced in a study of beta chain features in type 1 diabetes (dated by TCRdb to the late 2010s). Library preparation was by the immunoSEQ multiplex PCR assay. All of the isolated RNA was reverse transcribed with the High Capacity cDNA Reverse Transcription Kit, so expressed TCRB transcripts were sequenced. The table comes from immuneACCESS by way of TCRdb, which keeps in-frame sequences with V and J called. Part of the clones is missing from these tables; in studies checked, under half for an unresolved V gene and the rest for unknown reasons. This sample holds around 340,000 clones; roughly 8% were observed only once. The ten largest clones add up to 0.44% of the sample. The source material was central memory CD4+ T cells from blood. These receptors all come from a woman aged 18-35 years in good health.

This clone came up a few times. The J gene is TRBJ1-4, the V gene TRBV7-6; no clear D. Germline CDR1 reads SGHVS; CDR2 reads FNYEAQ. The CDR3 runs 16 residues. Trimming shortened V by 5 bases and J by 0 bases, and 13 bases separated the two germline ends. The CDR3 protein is CASSPPFSTTNEKLFF. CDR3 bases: TGTGCCAGCAGCCCCCCGTTTAGTACAACTAATGAAAAACTGTTTTTT.

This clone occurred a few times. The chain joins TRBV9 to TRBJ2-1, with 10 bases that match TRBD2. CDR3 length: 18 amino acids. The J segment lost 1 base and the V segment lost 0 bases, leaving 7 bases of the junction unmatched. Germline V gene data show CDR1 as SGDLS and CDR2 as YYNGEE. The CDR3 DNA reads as TGTGCCAGCAGCGTAGGGCTAGCGGGAGCGGGGTCCTACAATGAGCAGTTCTTC. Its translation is CASSVGLAGAGSYNEQFF.

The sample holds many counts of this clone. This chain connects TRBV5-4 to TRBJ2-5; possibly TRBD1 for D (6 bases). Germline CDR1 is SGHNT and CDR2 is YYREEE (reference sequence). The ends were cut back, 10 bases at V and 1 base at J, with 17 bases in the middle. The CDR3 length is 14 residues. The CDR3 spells CAGTTGYFQETQYF. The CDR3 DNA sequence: TGTGCCGGGACGACAGGTTACTTCCAAGAGACCCAGTACTTC.

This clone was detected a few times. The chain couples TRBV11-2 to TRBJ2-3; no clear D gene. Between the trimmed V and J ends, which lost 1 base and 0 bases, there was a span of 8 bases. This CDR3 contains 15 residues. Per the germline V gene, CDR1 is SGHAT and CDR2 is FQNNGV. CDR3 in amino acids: CASSLVRLSTDTQYF. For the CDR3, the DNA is TGTGCCAGCAGCTTAGTAAGGCTTAGCACAGATACGCAGTATTTT.

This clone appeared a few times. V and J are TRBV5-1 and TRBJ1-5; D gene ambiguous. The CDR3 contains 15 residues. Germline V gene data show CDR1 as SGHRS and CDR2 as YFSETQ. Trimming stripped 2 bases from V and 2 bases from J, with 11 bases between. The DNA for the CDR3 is TGCGCCAGCAGCTTATACGGCGAGGGCAATCAGCCCCAGCATTTT. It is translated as CASSLYGEGNQPQHF.

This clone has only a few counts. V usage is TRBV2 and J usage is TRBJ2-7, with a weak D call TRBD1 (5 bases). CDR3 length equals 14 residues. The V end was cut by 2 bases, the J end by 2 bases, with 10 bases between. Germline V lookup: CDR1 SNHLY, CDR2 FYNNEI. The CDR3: CASSEPDRAYEQYF. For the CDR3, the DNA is TGTGCCAGCAGTGAACCAGACAGAGCCTACGAGCAGTACTTC.

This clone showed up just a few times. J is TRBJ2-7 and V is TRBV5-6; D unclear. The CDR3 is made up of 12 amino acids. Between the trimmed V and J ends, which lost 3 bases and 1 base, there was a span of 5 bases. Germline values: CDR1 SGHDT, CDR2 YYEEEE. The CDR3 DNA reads TGTGCCAGCAGCTCCGTGTCCTACGAGCAGTACTTC. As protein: CASSSVSYEQYF.

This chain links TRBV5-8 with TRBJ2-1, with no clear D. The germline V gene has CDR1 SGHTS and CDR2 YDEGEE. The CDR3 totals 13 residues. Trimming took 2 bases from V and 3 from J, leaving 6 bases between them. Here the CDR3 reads CASSLQNYNEQFF. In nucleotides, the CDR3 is TGTGCCAGCAGCTTACAGAACTACAATGAGCAGTTCTTC.

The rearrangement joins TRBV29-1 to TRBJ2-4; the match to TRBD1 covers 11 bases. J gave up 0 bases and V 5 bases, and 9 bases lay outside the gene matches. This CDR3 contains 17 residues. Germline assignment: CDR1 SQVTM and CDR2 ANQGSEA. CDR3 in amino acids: CSVKGQGARLAKNIQYF. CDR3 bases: TGCAGCGTTAAAGGACAGGGGGCGAGACTAGCCAAAAACATTCAGTACTTC. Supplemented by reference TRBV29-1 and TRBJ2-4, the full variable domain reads SAVISQKPSRDICQRGTSLTIQCQVDSQVTMMFWYRQQPGQSLTLIATANQGSEATYESGFVIDKFPISRPNLTFSTLTVSNMSPEDSSIYLCSVKGQGARLAKNIQYFGAGTRLSVL.

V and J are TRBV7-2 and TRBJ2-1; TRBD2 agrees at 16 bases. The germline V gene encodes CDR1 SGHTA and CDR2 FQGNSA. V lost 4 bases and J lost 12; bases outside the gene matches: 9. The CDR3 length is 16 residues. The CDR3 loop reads CASSSTGTSGRARQFF. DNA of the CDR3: TGTGCCAGCAGCTCGACCGGGACTAGCGGGAGGGCCAGGCAGTTCTTC.

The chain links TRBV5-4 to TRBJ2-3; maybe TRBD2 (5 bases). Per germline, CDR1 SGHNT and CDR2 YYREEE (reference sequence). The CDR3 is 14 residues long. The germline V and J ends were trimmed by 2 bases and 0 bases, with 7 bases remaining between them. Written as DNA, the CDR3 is TGTGCCAGCAGCTTCAGCGGCAGCACAGATACGCAGTATTTT. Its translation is CASSFSGSTDTQYF.

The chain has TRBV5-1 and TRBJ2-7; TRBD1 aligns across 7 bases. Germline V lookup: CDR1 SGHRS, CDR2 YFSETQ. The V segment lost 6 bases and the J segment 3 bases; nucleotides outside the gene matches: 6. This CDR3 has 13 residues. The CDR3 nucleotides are TGCGCCAGCATGATAGGGGGCGGCTACGAGCAGTACTTC. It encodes CASMIGGGYEQYF.

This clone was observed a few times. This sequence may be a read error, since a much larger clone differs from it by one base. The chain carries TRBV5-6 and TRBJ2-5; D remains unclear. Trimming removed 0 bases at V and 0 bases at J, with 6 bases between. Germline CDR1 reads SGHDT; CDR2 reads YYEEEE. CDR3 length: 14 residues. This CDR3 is CASSLGGNQETQYF. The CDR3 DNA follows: TGTGCCAGCAGCTTGGGGGGAAACCAAGAGACCCAGTACTTC.